This is a list of T cell receptor beta chains from one sample in a study of blood T cells in healthy people across ages. One entry per CDR3 protein, called by TCRdb with MiXCR from the 5' RACE reads. The sample holds around 1,900,000 distinct CDR3 sequences, about two fifths seen once. Material for sequencing was blood. The receptor set was obtained from a human donor in good health. CDR3s include the opening cysteine and the closing phenylalanine or tryptophan. D genes are given only for firm matches. Only some rows state a clone size, as once, few, many or a class for expanded clones.

TGCAGTGCTAGAGATCTCTCCGGGGAGCAGTACTTC | CSARDLSGEQYF | TRBJ2-7 | . | TRBV20-1 | few
TGTGCTAGTGGTTTCCCAGACAGGGAATTTACTAACTATGGCTACACCTTC | CASGFPDREFTNYGYTF | TRBJ1-2 | TRBD1 | TRBV12-5 | .
TGTGCCAGCAGTTTATTCCCAGGGAATGAAAAACTGTTTTTT | CASSLFPGNEKLFF | TRBJ1-4 | . | TRBV27 | once
TGTGCCAGCAGTTTGGACGGTATCTACGAGCAGTACTTC | CASSLDGIYEQYF | TRBJ2-7 | . | TRBV12-3/TRBV12-4 | .
TGTGCCAGCAGCCGGGCTAGCGGCGCAGATACGCAGTATTTT | CASSRASGADTQYF | TRBJ2-3 | TRBD2 | TRBV7-2 | .
TGCAGCGTTGACGGACAGGGGGGCTACACCTTC | CSVDGQGGYTF | TRBJ1-2 | TRBD1 | TRBV29-1 | .
TGCGCCAGCAGCCGTCAGACGTACGGTTCTGGGGCCAACGTCCTGACTTTC | CASSRQTYGSGANVLTF | TRBJ2-6 | . | TRBV4-1 | few
TGTGCCACCAGACAGGGAGTCATAAGCACAGATACGCAGTATTTT | CATRQGVISTDTQYF | TRBJ2-3 | TRBD1 | TRBV7-2 | few
TGTGCCAGCAGTGATCCGACCCCTCCAGGGGTAAGAGTTGGCTACACCTTC | CASSDPTPPGVRVGYTF | TRBJ1-2 | . | TRBV25-1 | few
TGTGCCAGCAGTTTAGTAAACAGGGAGGTCGGCTACACCTTC | CASSLVNREVGYTF | TRBJ1-2 | . | TRBV28 | few
TGTGCCGGTGACACCGACACCGGGGAGCTGTTTTTT | CAGDTDTGELFF | TRBJ2-2 | . | TRBV7-9 | once
TGTGCCAGCAGCGAACGTCTAGGTGAGCAGTTCTTC | CASSERLGEQFF | TRBJ2-1 | . | TRBV9 | .
TGCGCCAGCAGCGTGCGGCTAGCGGGGGCCTCCTACGAGCAGTACTTC | CASSVRLAGASYEQYF | TRBJ2-7 | TRBD2 | TRBV5-1 | once
TGTGCCAGCAGTTTAGCTCCCCAGGGACAGCCCCAGCATTTT | CASSLAPQGQPQHF | TRBJ1-5 | . | TRBV12-3/TRBV12-4 | .
TGCAGCGGTAAAGACTACGCGGACTCCTACGAGCAGTACTTC | CSGKDYADSYEQYF | TRBJ2-7 | . | TRBV29-1 | .
TGTGCCAGCAGGTGGGCCAGACAGGGCGTCGGGACCCAGTACTTC | CASRWARQGVGTQYF | TRBJ2-5 | TRBD1 | TRBV12-3/TRBV12-4 | few
TGTGCTAGTGGTTTAGTCTATCCAGGGGGCGACGAGCAGTACTTC | CASGLVYPGGDEQYF | TRBJ2-7 | TRBD1 | TRBV12-5 | .
TGTGCCAGCAGCGTCGACAGGGCCCGCAAAAACATTCAGTACTTC | CASSVDRARKNIQYF | TRBJ2-4 | TRBD1 | TRBV7-2 | .
TGTGCCAGCAGTGAAGTTCTGGGACGGTATAGCAATCAGCCCCAGCATTTT | CASSEVLGRYSNQPQHF | TRBJ1-5 | . | TRBV2 | .
TGCAGTGCTAGACTAGCGGGGGGGCGAGGCAACATTCAGTACTTC | CSARLAGGRGNIQYF | TRBJ2-4 | TRBD2 | TRBV20-1 | few
TGTGCCAGCAGTTCAGCCATCACAGATACGCAGTATTTT | CASSSAITDTQYF | TRBJ2-3 | . | TRBV27 | once
TGCGCCAGCAGCCCCCTGGGCGGGGGGGCCCGAGAGCAGTTCTTC | CASSPLGGGAREQFF | TRBJ2-1 | TRBD2 | TRBV4-3 | .
TGCAGCGTTGAAGATCCAGGCAGCGAGCAGTACTTC | CSVEDPGSEQYF | TRBJ2-7 | . | TRBV29-1 | .
TGCAGTGTATTGGAGGGTTCGAGGGTAGATACGCAGTATTTT | CSVLEGSRVDTQYF | TRBJ2-3 | . | TRBV20-1 | many
TGTGCCAGCAGCCAAGTTTCCTGGGGTTATGGCTACACCTTC | CASSQVSWGYGYTF | TRBJ1-2 | . | TRBV14 | .
TGTGCTAGTGGTACTGGACAGGGGGGAGGCACTGAAGCTTTCTTT | CASGTGQGGGTEAFF | TRBJ1-1 | TRBD1 | TRBV12-5 | .
TGTGCCAGCAGCGTTGGTTTAGGGGCTGGGATGGATACGCAGTATTTT | CASSVGLGAGMDTQYF | TRBJ2-3 | . | TRBV7-2 | .
TGTGCCAGCAGTCCGACCGCCGACTGGAACAATGAGCAGTTCTTC | CASSPTADWNNEQFF | TRBJ2-1 | . | TRBV27 | .
TGTGCCAGCAGCTTAGAGCGTCAGGCAGTCTATGGCTACACCTTC | CASSLERQAVYGYTF | TRBJ1-2 | . | TRBV7-2 | .
TGCAGTGCTAGGGGCAGGGGGGGACCTAGCACAGATACGCAGTATTTT | CSARGRGGPSTDTQYF | TRBJ2-3 | . | TRBV20-1 | few
TGTGCCATCAGCGAAGCTAATGAAAAACTGTTTTTT | CAISEANEKLFF | TRBJ1-4 | . | TRBV10-3 | few
TGTGCCATCCAGGAGGGGGCGAAAGAGACCCAGTACTTC | CAIQEGAKETQYF | TRBJ2-5 | . | TRBV28 | .
TGTGCCGGCACCCCTCGAGGAGGCTATGACTACACCTTC | CAGTPRGGYDYTF | TRBJ1-2 | . | TRBV5-6 | .
TGTGCCAGCAGGAAGACAGGAGGACTTGAGCAGTTCTTC | CASRKTGGLEQFF | TRBJ2-1 | . | TRBV2 | .
TGTGCCAGCAGGACCCGGAACCAGGAGACCCAGTACTTC | CASRTRNQETQYF | TRBJ2-5 | . | TRBV6-5 | few
TGTGCCAGCAGCTACCAACAGGGGGCTAACTATGGCTACACCTTC | CASSYQQGANYGYTF | TRBJ1-2 | TRBD1 | TRBV7-2 | many
TGTGCCAGCAGTACAGGGGGCACTGAAGCTTTCTTT | CASSTGGTEAFF | TRBJ1-1 | TRBD1 | TRBV28 | many
TGCAGCGGGTGTCAGGGGTCTAACACTGAAGCTTTCTTT | CSGCQGSNTEAFF | TRBJ1-1 | . | TRBV29-1 | .
TGCAGTGCCGCCCGCCCTGTAAGCGAGCAGTACTTC | CSAARPVSEQYF | TRBJ2-7 | . | TRBV20-1 | few
TGTGCCAGTAGTACTTTAACAGGGAGACTAAGCAATGAGCAGTTCTTC | CASSTLTGRLSNEQFF | TRBJ2-1 | . | TRBV19 | .
TGTGCCAGCAGCGGTAGCGGGGCTCACAATGAGCAGTTCTTT | CASSGSGAHNEQFF | TRBJ2-1 | TRBD2 | TRBV9 | .
TGTGCCAGCAGTCGCGGGGGGGCCGAGTCGGAGACCCAGTACTTC | CASSRGGAESETQYF | TRBJ2-5 | TRBD2 | TRBV12-3/TRBV12-4 | few
TGTGCCAGCAGCTTAGGAGTAGGAGTTACGCAGTATTTT | CASSLGVGVTQYF | TRBJ2-3 | . | TRBV7-8 | .